This TCR beta chain was sequenced in a study of persistence of HIV-infected CD4 T cells. Study context: The sample holds CD4+ T cells responsive to CMV or HIV-1 Gag. The study, taken as a whole, reports: Antigen-responding cells were enriched for degenerate expanded CDR3beta sequences.

Remarks on this clone: Its specificity is not known.

Germline assignment: CDR1 KGHSH and CDR2 LQKENI. CDR3 size: 13 residues. The trim removed 7 bases at V and 4 bases at J, leaving 6 bases unmatched. This was the immunoSEQ version 4 assay in survey mode. Genomic DNA was diluted to 10 ng/uL, up to 1 ug per sample. The repertoire was sequenced with immunoSEQ multiplex PCR; TCRdb's copy has only in-frame clones and lacks some. The sample has 38,000 or so clones; more than 75% are singletons. An overlapping HIV-1 Gag peptide pool stimulated these cells at roughly 1 ug/peptide/mL. CD40L-negative CD69-negative CD45RO-high memory CD4+ T cells were sorted as populations depleted of antigen-responding cells.

The chain links TRBV18 to TRBJ2-5, with 7 nucleotides matching TRBD1. The material sequenced was cultured CD4+ T cells from PBMCs, taken from a patient who received antiretroviral therapy. The TCR comes from an adult with HIV. The donor label of this sample is uncertain. CDR3 bases: TGTGCCAGCTACAGGGGTGGCGGAGAGACCCAGTACTTC. Translation: CASYRGGGETQYF.